The subject of this entry is one T cell receptor (beta chain). What it binds is unknown. Sequencing was performed with immunoSEQ multiplex PCR; in TCRdb, only in-frame clones are kept and a portion is missing. The profile shows 25,000 to 40,000 clones, 70% to 80% of them singletons. Trimming pared 6 bases from V and 0 bases from J, leaving 11 bases between. There are 14 residues in the CDR3. CDR1 MNHEY and CDR2 SMNVEV come from the germline V gene (reference sequence). This sample stems from a study of PD-1 blockade in classical Hodgkin lymphoma. Whole-study findings and limits: Those achieving complete response showed baseline diversity like newly diagnosed patients. Diversity in CD4+ TCRs, unlike that measured in CD8+ TCRs, had risen significantly by C4D1.

The time point: cycle 4 day 1 (C4D1), after around six weeks of nivolumab. Patients all relapsed after autologous stem cell transplantation, and there was variation in brentuximab vedotin exposure. When best responses were assessed, they were complete response, partial response or progressive disease. The chain combines TRBV27 with TRBJ1-1; D call uncertain. Material: peripheral blood mononuclear cells (PBMCs), obtained before the fourth cycle of nivolumab. This receptor was identified in a human donor with classical Hodgkin lymphoma. CDR3 in amino acids: CASSPYFMNTEAFF. The CDR3 region has the DNA TGTGCCAGCAGCCCCTACTTCATGAACACTGAAGCTTTCTTT.